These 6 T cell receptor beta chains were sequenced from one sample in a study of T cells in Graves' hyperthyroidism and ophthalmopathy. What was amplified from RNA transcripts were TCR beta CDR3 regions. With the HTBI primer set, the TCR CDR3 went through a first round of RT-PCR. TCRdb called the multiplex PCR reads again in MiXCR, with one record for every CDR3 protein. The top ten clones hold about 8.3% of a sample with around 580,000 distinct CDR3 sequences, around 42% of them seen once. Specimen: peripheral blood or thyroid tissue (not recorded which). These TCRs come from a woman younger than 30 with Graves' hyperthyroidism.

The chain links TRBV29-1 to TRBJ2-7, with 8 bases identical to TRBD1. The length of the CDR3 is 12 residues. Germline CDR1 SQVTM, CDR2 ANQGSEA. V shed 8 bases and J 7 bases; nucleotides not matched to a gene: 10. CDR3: CSQVDREAEQYF. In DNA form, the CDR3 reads TGCAGCCAAGTGGACAGGGAAGCGGAGCAGTACTTC.

The CDR3 spells CASSRDRLNQPQHF. In DNA form, the CDR3 reads TGTGCCAGCAGTCGGGACAGATTAAATCAGCCCCAGCATTTT. The chain combines TRBV27 with TRBJ1-5; the match to TRBD1 covers 7 bases. The CDR3 contains 14 residues. CDR1 and CDR2 from the germline V gene are MNHEY and SMNVEV (reference sequence). The V and J ends lost 5 bases and 4 bases, in that order; junction bases with no gene match: 5.

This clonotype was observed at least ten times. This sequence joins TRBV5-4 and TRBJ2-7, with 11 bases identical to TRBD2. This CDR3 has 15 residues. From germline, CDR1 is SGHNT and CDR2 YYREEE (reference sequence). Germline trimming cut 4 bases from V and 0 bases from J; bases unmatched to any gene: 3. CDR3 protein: CASSPGLAGSYEQYF. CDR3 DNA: TGTGCCAGCAGCCCTGGACTAGCGGGCTCCTACGAGCAGTACTTC.

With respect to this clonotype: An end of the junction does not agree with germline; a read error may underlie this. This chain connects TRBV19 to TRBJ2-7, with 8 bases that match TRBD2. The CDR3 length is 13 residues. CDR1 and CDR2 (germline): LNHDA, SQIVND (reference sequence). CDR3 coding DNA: TGTGCCACCTCGGGCGGGAGGTGGTACGGGCAGTACTTC. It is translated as CATSGGRWYGQYF.

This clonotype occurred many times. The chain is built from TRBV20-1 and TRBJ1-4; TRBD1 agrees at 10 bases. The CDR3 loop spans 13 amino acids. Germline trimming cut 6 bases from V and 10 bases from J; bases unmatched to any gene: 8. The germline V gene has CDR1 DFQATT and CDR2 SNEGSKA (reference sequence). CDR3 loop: CSARRDRGGKLFF. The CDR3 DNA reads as TGCAGTGCGAGGAGGGACAGGGGCGGAAAACTGTTTTTT.

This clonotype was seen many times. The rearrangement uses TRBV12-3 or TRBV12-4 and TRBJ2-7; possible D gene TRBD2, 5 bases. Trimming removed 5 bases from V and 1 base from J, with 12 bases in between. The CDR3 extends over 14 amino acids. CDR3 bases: TGTGCCAGCAGTCCCCGGACTGTTTCCTACGAGCAGTACTTC. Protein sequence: CASSPRTVSYEQYF.